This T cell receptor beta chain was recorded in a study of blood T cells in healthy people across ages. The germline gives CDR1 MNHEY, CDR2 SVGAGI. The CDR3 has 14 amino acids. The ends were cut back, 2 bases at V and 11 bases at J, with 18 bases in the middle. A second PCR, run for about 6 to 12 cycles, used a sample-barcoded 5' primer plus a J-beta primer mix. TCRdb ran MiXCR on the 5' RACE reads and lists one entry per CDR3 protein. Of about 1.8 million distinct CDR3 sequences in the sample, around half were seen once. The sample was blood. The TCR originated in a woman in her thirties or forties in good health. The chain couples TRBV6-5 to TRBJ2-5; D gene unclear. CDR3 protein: CASSYERAYNEQYF. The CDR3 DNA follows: TGTGCCAGCAGTTACGAGCGAGCGTACAATGAGCAGTACTTC.